A single sample is the source of the 25 T cell receptor beta chains below, sequenced in a study of identical twins. MiXCR, applied by TCRdb to the 5' RACE reads, yields one record per CDR3 protein. The sample carries over 200,000 distinct CDR3 sequences, about a tenth recorded once. Sequencing was done on a sample of memory (CD45RO+) T cells sorted from blood. The source is a woman between 18 and 29 years old in good health.

Only a few counts were recorded for this clonotype. The J gene is TRBJ1-1, the V gene TRBV7-9; D uncertain. Germline V CDR1 and CDR2: SEHNR, FQNEAQ (reference sequence). The V and J ends lost 3 bases and 9 bases respectively, with 8 bases between them. This CDR3 is built from 11 residues. This CDR3 is CASSFEQKAFF. In nucleotides, the CDR3 is TGTGCCAGCAGCTTTGAACAGAAAGCTTTCTTT.

This clonotype was picked up a small number of times. The V call is TRBV2, the J call TRBJ1-2, with a tentative D call TRBD1 (6 bases). The CDR3 extends over 16 amino acids. Germline V gives CDR1 SNHLY, CDR2 FYNNEI. Trimming took off 7 bases at V and 6 bases at J, with 24 bases between the two ends. CDR3 DNA sequence: TGTGCCAGCACCCCCCCCGCTGGGGGGCGCCGTAATGGCTACACCTTC. Encoded protein: CASTPPAGGRRNGYTF.

The genes are TRBV10-3 and TRBJ2-1; 12 positions agree with TRBD2. Trimming took 7 bases from V and 7 from J; bases not matched to a gene: 8. Germline CDR1 ENHRY, CDR2 SYGVKD. The CDR3 covers 15 residues. CDR3 protein: CAITATSGSANEQFF. In DNA, the CDR3 is TGTGCCATCACCGCGACTAGCGGGAGTGCTAATGAGCAGTTCTTC.

This clonotype was counted only a few times. The genes are TRBV9 and TRBJ2-7; 7 nucleotides line up with TRBD1. Germline CDR1 reads SGDLS; CDR2 reads YYNGEE. The length of the CDR3 is 15 residues. With V trimmed by 2 bases and J by 3 bases, 8 bases remained unmatched. The CDR3 sequence: CASSVDTQGFYEQYF. The CDR3 DNA reads TGTGCCAGCAGCGTGGATACACAGGGGTTCTACGAGCAGTACTTC.

The rearrangement joins TRBV5-1 to TRBJ2-6; a possible D gene is TRBD1 (5 bases). Trimming stripped 3 bases from V and 6 bases from J, with 7 bases between. Germline CDR1 is SGHRS and CDR2 is YFSETQ. This CDR3 has 13 residues. DNA for the CDR3: TGCGCCAGCAGCTGGGGCCAGGCCAACGTCCTGACTTTC. Amino acids: CASSWGQANVLTF.

The J gene is TRBJ1-2, the V gene TRBV7-9, with D perhaps matching TRBD1 (6 bases). CDR1 and CDR2 (germline): SEHNR, FQNEAQ (reference sequence). The ends were cut back, 7 bases at V and 8 bases at J, with 17 bases in the middle. The CDR3 loop spans 13 amino acids. The CDR3 DNA reads as TGTGCCAGCACCATTACAGGGTCACGGGGCTACACCTTC. Protein product: CASTITGSRGYTF.

The J gene is TRBJ2-7, the V gene TRBV6-2 or TRBV6-3; D is unresolved. Germline V gene data show CDR1 as MNHEY and CDR2 as SVGEGT. V was shortened by 6 bases and J by 2 bases, with 8 bases between the two germline ends. CDR3 length: 12 amino acids. CDR3 in DNA: TGTGCCAGCAGCCTGACCCCCTACGAGCAGTACTTC. As protein: CASSLTPYEQYF.

This clonotype showed up just a few times. The rearrangement joins TRBV20-1 to TRBJ2-1; no reliable D call. The germline CDR1 and CDR2 sequences are DFQATT and SNEGSKA (reference sequence). This CDR3 has 11 amino acids. The CDR3 region is CACRDYNEQFF. The CDR3, as DNA: TGCGCCTGCCGAGACTACAATGAGCAGTTCTTC.

This clonotype has a count of ten or more. The V gene is TRBV7-3, the J gene TRBJ2-3, with 12 bases that match TRBD1. Germline V gene data show CDR1 as SGHTA and CDR2 as FQGTGA. This CDR3 is 15 amino acids long. With V trimmed by 4 bases and J by 4 bases, 3 bases remained unmatched. The CDR3 region is CASSWGTGGSDTQYF. The CDR3 DNA is TGTGCCAGCAGCTGGGGGACAGGGGGCTCAGATACGCAGTATTTT.

The V and J genes are TRBV19 and TRBJ2-7; 8 bases fit TRBD1. The CDR3 runs 14 residues. Germline values: CDR1 LNHDA, CDR2 SQIVND (reference sequence). V lost 3 bases, J lost 5 bases, and 6 bases stayed unmatched. The CDR3 sequence is CASSMTGAPHEQYF. The CDR3 nucleotides are TGTGCCAGTAGTATGACAGGGGCCCCCCACGAGCAGTACTTC.

In its sample, this clonotype was seen many times. The J gene is TRBJ1-4, the V gene TRBV5-1, with a possible D match to TRBD1 (6 bases). The V and J ends lost 0 bases and 4 bases respectively, with 13 bases between them. The CDR3 length is 16 residues. Germline lookup yields CDR1 SGHRS and CDR2 YFSETQ. The CDR3 region is CASSLGSGTHNEKLFF. In nucleotides, the CDR3 is TGCGCCAGCAGCTTGGGATCCGGGACACATAATGAAAAACTGTTTTTT. The whole variable domain, remainder taken from reference TRBV5-1 and TRBJ1-4, is KAGVTQTPRYLIKTRGQQVTLSCSPISGHRSVSWYQQTPGQGLQFLFEYFSETQRNKGNFPGRFSGRQFSNSRSEMNVSTLELGDSALYLCASSLGSGTHNEKLFFGSGTQLSVL.

This clonotype was observed a handful of times. The chain couples TRBV20-1 to TRBJ2-7, with D possibly TRBD2 on 7 matching bases. Germline CDR1 DFQATT, CDR2 SNEGSKA (reference sequence). The CDR3 loop spans 13 amino acids. V gave up 1 base and J gave up 4 bases, with 11 bases separating them. The CDR3 DNA is TGCAGTGCTAGAGGGGGGGGCAAGTACGAGCAGTACTTC. Its protein is CSARGGGKYEQYF.

This clonotype was observed a handful of times. This chain uses TRBV11-2 with TRBJ1-3; D call uncertain. This CDR3 is built from 16 residues. The germline V gene encodes CDR1 SGHAT and CDR2 FQNNGV. Trimming took 2 bases from V and 0 from J, leaving 11 bases between them. Here the CDR3 reads CASSLQAGHSGNTIYF. The CDR3 DNA reads TGTGCCAGCAGCTTACAGGCAGGCCACTCTGGAAACACCATATATTTT. The full variable domain, completed using reference TRBV11-2 and TRBJ1-3, is EAGVAQSPRYKIIEKRQSVAFWCNPISGHATLYWYQQILGQGPKLLIQFQNNGVVDDSQLPKDRFSAERLKGVDSTLKIQPAKLEDSAVYLCASSLQAGHSGNTIYFGEGSWLTVV.

In this sample, this clonotype turned up many times. This chain connects TRBV7-2 to TRBJ2-3; TRBD2 agrees at 8 bases. The CDR3 loop spans 14 amino acids. V lost 9 bases, J lost 3 bases, and 8 bases stayed unmatched. CDR1 SGHTA and CDR2 FQGNSA come from the germline V gene. This chain's CDR3 is CASSGEGGTDTQYF. The CDR3 nucleotides are TGTGCCAGTAGCGGGGAAGGTGGGACAGATACGCAGTATTTT.

A few counts support this clonotype. The chain joins TRBV9 to TRBJ2-1; tentative D call: TRBD2 (6 bases). With 8 bases removed from V and 1 base from J, the gap between germline ends came to 16 bases. Germline CDR1 reads SGDLS; CDR2 reads YYNGEE. The CDR3 contains 15 residues. This CDR3 is CASGGASPSYNEQFF. In DNA form, the CDR3 reads TGTGCCAGTGGCGGGGCTAGCCCATCCTACAATGAGCAGTTCTTC.

This clonotype was detected only a few times. The chain couples TRBV3-1 to TRBJ2-1; D remains unclear. Germline V lookup: CDR1 LGHDT, CDR2 YNNKEL (reference sequence). The CDR3 sequence is 12 residues long. The germline V and J ends were trimmed by 4 bases and 9 bases, with 10 bases remaining between them. CDR3 sequence: CASSRGWGEQFF. As DNA, the CDR3 is TGTGCCAGCAGCCGAGGTTGGGGTGAGCAGTTCTTC.

For the CDR3, the DNA is TGCGCCAGCAGGACGGACAACACCGGGGAGCTGTTTTTT. This codes for CASRTDNTGELFF. The chain recombines TRBV5-1 with TRBJ2-2; D is ambiguous. V lost 5 bases, J lost 2 bases, and 7 bases lay in between. There are 13 residues in the CDR3. Germline lookup yields CDR1 SGHRS and CDR2 YFSETQ.

This clonotype was seen repeatedly, ten times or more. V is TRBV24-1 and J is TRBJ2-1, with D unclear. CDR3 size: 11 residues. Trimming removed 9 bases at V and 8 bases at J, with 10 bases between. Germline assignment: CDR1 KGHDR and CDR2 SFDVKD. The CDR3 here is CATDNGYEQFF. The CDR3 DNA is TGTGCCACCGACAACGGTTATGAGCAGTTCTTC.

Comments on this clonotype: A read error is possible here, since a much larger clone lies one base away. The chain recombines TRBV4-3 with TRBJ2-1; 8 positions match TRBD2. Per the germline V gene, CDR1 is LGHNA and CDR2 is YSLEER. This CDR3 spans 16 amino acids. For the CDR3, the DNA is TGCGCCATCAGCCAAGGGGCCGGGACTAGGAGGAATGAGCAGTTCTTC. This translates into CAISQGAGTRRNEQFF.

This clonotype was counted between two and nine times. The chain carries TRBV2 and TRBJ2-7; TRBD1 agrees at 9 bases. V lost 6 bases to trimming and J lost 3 bases; unmatched junction nucleotides: 12. Germline CDR1 and CDR2: SNHLY and FYNNEI. CDR3 size: 16 residues. The CDR3 region is CASSTGTGGKVYEQYF. CDR3 DNA: TGTGCCAGCAGCACAGGTACAGGGGGCAAGGTCTACGAGCAGTACTTC.

This clonotype came up a few times. The chain has TRBV4-3 and TRBJ2-7, with D uncertain. The CDR3 is 15 amino acids. V lost 0 bases and J lost 0, with 9 bases in between. The germline V gene has CDR1 LGHNA and CDR2 YSLEER. CDR3 loop: CASSQDVASSYEQYF. The DNA for the CDR3 is TGCGCCAGCAGCCAAGATGTGGCCAGCTCCTACGAGCAGTACTTC.

This clonotype was seen a handful of times. This chain joins TRBV11-2 and TRBJ1-4; D unclear. V was shortened by 1 base and J by 4 bases, with 7 bases between the two germline ends. CDR3 length equals 14 residues. The germline gives CDR1 SGHAT, CDR2 FQNNGV. The CDR3: CASSLGSLNEKLFF. The CDR3 region has the DNA TGTGCCAGCAGCTTAGGCAGCCTTAATGAAAAACTGTTTTTT.

The chain is built from TRBV5-1 and TRBJ2-1; possible D gene TRBD2, 5 bases. Germline assignment: CDR1 SGHRS and CDR2 YFSETQ. V was pared by 1 base and J by 8 bases, with 13 bases between. This CDR3 contains 14 residues. This CDR3 reads CASSLIASTDEQFF. As DNA, the CDR3 is TGCGCCAGCAGCTTGATTGCTAGCACAGATGAGCAGTTCTTC.

This clonotype has at least ten counts. This chain's CDR3 is CASSSSRVGFWELFF. CDR3 coding DNA: TGTGCCAGCAGTTCTTCCAGGGTTGGTTTCTGGGAGCTGTTTTTT. The chain has TRBV2 and TRBJ2-2, with D possibly being TRBD1 (5 bases). Germline V gives CDR1 SNHLY, CDR2 FYNNEI. V was trimmed by 5 bases and J by 9 bases, leaving 19 bases between them. The CDR3 covers 15 residues.

The table lists this clonotype with a few counts. This rearrangement joins TRBV20-1 to TRBJ1-1; possibly TRBD1 for D (6 bases). The V end lost 6 bases, the J end lost 11 bases, and 22 bases lay between the germline ends. The CDR3 consists of 13 residues. The germline gives CDR1 DFQATT, CDR2 SNEGSKA (reference sequence). The CDR3 DNA reads TGCAGTGCCCAACCGCGAACAGGGTCTTACGCTTTCTTT. Amino acid sequence: CSAQPRTGSYAFF.